Shown below are 32 T cell receptor beta chains from a single sample sequenced in a study of shared clonotypes between healthy human individuals (dated by TCRdb to between 2020 and 2021). The library was produced with the immunoSEQ multiplex PCR assay. TCRdb took over this immuneACCESS table, retaining in-frame rearrangements with V and J assigned. Such tables are incomplete; in checked studies, under half of the missing clones stem from an unresolved V gene, and the remainder is unexplained. Here the sample has around 1.4 million clones; just under 99% occur a single time. The ten largest clones capture approximately 0.38% of the sample. Sequencing was carried out using naive CD4+ T cells sorted from blood. This specimen's cell subset or site label, interpreted: CD45RA+ positively selected. The origin of the receptors is a man aged 25-45 years in good health.

The V gene is TRBV5-1, the J gene TRBJ2-3; D is possibly TRBD2 (6 bases). The V gene's germline CDR1 is SGHRS and CDR2 YFSETQ. Trimming took off 4 bases at V and 1 base at J, with 13 bases between the two ends. The CDR3 is 15 amino acids. CDR3 sequence reads: CASSPTEGGTDTQYF. In DNA, the CDR3 is TGCGCCAGCAGCCCGACGGAGGGAGGCACAGATACGCAGTATTTT.

The rearrangement joins TRBV28 to TRBJ2-7; 11 bases line up with TRBD2. Germline values: CDR1 MDHEN, CDR2 SYDVKM. With 6 bases clipped from V and 5 bases from J, the junction kept 6 bases outside the gene matches. The CDR3 has 14 amino acids. CDR3 protein: CASRVIAGGNEQYF. CDR3 coding DNA: TGTGCCAGCAGGGTCATAGCGGGAGGGAACGAGCAGTACTTC.

The rearrangement joins TRBV27 to TRBJ1-3; tentatively, D is TRBD1 (6 bases). Trimming shortened V by 6 bases and J by 0 bases, and 15 bases separated the two germline ends. CDR1 is MNHEY and CDR2 is SMNVEV in the germline V gene (reference sequence). The CDR3 extends over 16 amino acids. The CDR3 region is CASRRGTPNSGNTIYF. The CDR3 bases are TGTGCCAGCAGACGAGGGACACCGAACTCTGGAAACACCATATATTTT.

J is TRBJ2-7 and V is TRBV7-6, with D possibly being TRBD2 (5 bases). The CDR3 is 12 residues long. The V gene's germline CDR1 is SGHVS and CDR2 FNYEAQ. Trimming cost V 0 bases and J 5 bases, with 5 bases left between them. CDR3 region: CASSLARDEQYF. The CDR3 nucleotides are TGTGCCAGCAGCTTAGCGCGGGACGAGCAGTACTTC.

The chain couples TRBV7-2 to TRBJ2-1, with D perhaps matching TRBD2 (7 bases). V dropped 5 bases and J dropped 15 bases, with 20 bases sitting between them. Germline CDR1 and CDR2: SGHTA and FQGNSA. The CDR3 is 13 residues long. CDR3 DNA: TGTGCCAGCAGCGGCCGGCGGGGGCGAGAAACGTTCTTC. It codes for CASSGRRGRETFF.

The chain employs TRBV9 and TRBJ1-2; D ambiguous. Looked up from germline, CDR1 is SGDLS and CDR2 is YYNGEE. The CDR3 contains 12 residues. With 0 bases removed from V and 8 bases from J, the gap between germline ends came to 8 bases. For the CDR3, the DNA is TGTGCCAGCAGCGTAGTTGGGCACGGCTACACCTTC. It translates to CASSVVGHGYTF.

Points on this clone: The identical CDR3 is also encoded by other nucleotide sequences in the sample. The chain links TRBV5-4 to TRBJ2-7, with TRBD2 as a possible D gene (7 bases). CDR3 length: 15 amino acids. Trimming took 4 bases from V and 4 from J, leaving 18 bases between them. Germline V gene sequence: CDR1 SGHNT, CDR2 YYREEE (reference sequence). The DNA for the CDR3 is TGTGCCAGCAGCCCGGGGGGCGGGAGAGGTTACGAGCAGTACTTC. It specifies CASSPGGGRGYEQYF.

The chain couples TRBV5-1 to TRBJ2-2, with TRBD1 matching 11 bases. Germline trimming cut 7 bases from V and 6 bases from J; bases unmatched to any gene: 11. Germline V lookup: CDR1 SGHRS, CDR2 YFSETQ. The CDR3 length is 16 residues. The CDR3 loop is CASCDRTGGASGELFF. The DNA for the CDR3 is TGCGCCAGCTGTGATCGGACAGGGGGCGCCTCCGGGGAGCTGTTTTTT.

The chain employs TRBV15 and TRBJ2-3, with D unclear. The CDR3 has 13 amino acids. The germline V and J ends were trimmed by 5 bases and 5 bases, with 11 bases remaining between them. Germline CDR1 LNHNV, CDR2 YYDKDF (reference sequence). The CDR3 DNA reads as TGTGCCACCAGCGTAAATGCTAGAGATACGCAGTATTTT. Its translation: CATSVNARDTQYF.

The chain has TRBV7-2 and TRBJ2-6; D remains unclear. The CDR3 contains 15 residues. The V end was cut by 5 bases, the J end by 0 bases, with 8 bases between. CDR1 and CDR2 (germline): SGHTA, FQGNSA. CDR3 nucleotide sequence: TGTGCCAGCAGCCTTGGGCGCTCTGGGGCCAACGTCCTGACTTTC. It yields the protein CASSLGRSGANVLTF. Combining the CDR3 with reference TRBV7-2 and TRBJ2-6 gives the whole variable domain GAGVSQSPSNKVTEKGKDVELRCDPISGHTALYWYRQSLGQGLEFLIYFQGNSAPDKSGLPSDRFSAERTGGSVSTLTIQRTQQEDSAVYLCASSLGRSGANVLTFGAGSRLTVL.

The chain has TRBV6-5 and TRBJ2-3; D gene unclear. Deletions cut 2 bases from V and 5 bases from J, with 11 bases between. From germline, CDR1 is MNHEY and CDR2 SVGAGI. The CDR3 totals 14 residues. Written as DNA, the CDR3 is TGTGCCAGCAGTTACACGGCCTTTGGAGATACGCAGTATTTT. Protein sequence: CASSYTAFGDTQYF.

The chain recombines TRBV7-2 with TRBJ2-3; D is unresolved. The germline gives CDR1 SGHTA, CDR2 FQGNSA. V was clipped by 11 bases and J by 4 bases, with 22 bases between them. The length of the CDR3 is 15 residues. The CDR3 here is CAGALSSVGADTQYF. The CDR3 DNA reads TGTGCCGGTGCTCTCTCTAGTGTTGGTGCAGATACGCAGTATTTT.

The CDR3 coding sequence is TGTGCCAGCAGTTTGTTAACCGCCGGGCAGTACTTC. Protein sequence: CASSLLTAGQYF. J is TRBJ2-7 and V is TRBV6-1; D is unresolved. CDR1 is MNHNS and CDR2 is SASEGT in the germline V gene. Trimming removed 5 bases from V and 9 bases from J, with 14 bases in between. This CDR3 contains 12 residues.

The genes are TRBV28 and TRBJ1-1; perhaps TRBD1 as D (6 bases). The CDR3 is 14 residues long. Trimming removed 3 bases at V and 3 bases at J, with 11 bases between. Germline V gene data show CDR1 as MDHEN and CDR2 as SYDVKM. The CDR3 here is CASSFGGRDTEAFF. CDR3 DNA: TGTGCCAGCAGTTTCGGGGGCAGGGACACTGAAGCTTTCTTT.

The V gene is TRBV30, the J gene TRBJ1-1; no reliable D call. Germline values: CDR1 GTSNPN, CDR2 SVGIG (reference sequence). Trimming shortened V by 3 bases and J by 11 bases, and 16 bases separated the two germline ends. The CDR3 has 12 residues. In DNA, the CDR3 is TGTGCCTGGAGCCTAGGAGGCCCTGGGGCTTTCTTT. This encodes CAWSLGGPGAFF.

The chain couples TRBV4-3 to TRBJ2-7, with 7 bases lining up with TRBD2. The CDR3 is 19 amino acids. The junction had 17 bases not matched to a gene; V was cut back by 1 base and J by 2 bases. The germline V gene encodes CDR1 LGHNA and CDR2 YSLEER. The CDR3 protein is CASSQAVRGPGGSTYEQYF. The CDR3 region has the DNA TGCGCCAGCAGCCAAGCAGTACGTGGCCCGGGAGGTTCAACCTACGAGCAGTACTTC.

The J gene is TRBJ2-1, the V gene TRBV9, with D possibly called TRBD1 or TRBD2 (6 bases each). The CDR3 has 16 amino acids. Germline V gene sequence: CDR1 SGDLS, CDR2 YYNGEE. V was cut by 0 bases and J by 6 bases, with 16 bases left in between. In DNA, the CDR3 is TGTGCCAGCAGCGTAGCGGGGGCAGGGAATCTCAATGAGCAGTTCTTC. As protein: CASSVAGAGNLNEQFF.

This chain links TRBV28 with TRBJ2-2; 9 bases match TRBD1. The CDR3 is 16 residues long. The germline CDR1 and CDR2 sequences are MDHEN and SYDVKM. V was clipped by 2 bases and J by 1 base; unmatched bases: 2. The CDR3 DNA reads as TGTGCCAGCAGTTTAATGACAGGGGGGAACACCGGGGAGCTGTTTTTT. It codes for CASSLMTGGNTGELFF.

The chain recombines TRBV7-9 with TRBJ2-7, with TRBD2 matching 13 bases. Germline V gene data show CDR1 as SEHNR and CDR2 as FQNEAQ (reference sequence). Trimming cost V 5 bases and J 5 bases; bases outside gene matches: 6. The CDR3 loop spans 15 amino acids. CDR3 region: CASSNGLAGAHEQYF. The CDR3, as DNA: TGTGCCAGCAGCAATGGACTAGCGGGAGCCCACGAGCAGTACTTC.

In regard to this clone: At one end, the junction sequence differs from germline, possibly due to a read error. V is TRBV7-7 and J is TRBJ2-1; TRBD1 agrees at 11 bases. This CDR3 spans 16 amino acids. Germline V gives CDR1 SSHAT, CDR2 FNYEAQ (reference sequence). The CDR3 sequence is CASSLAGDRGYNEQFF. The DNA of the CDR3 is TGTGCTAGCAGCTTAGCGGGGGACAGGGGGTACAATGAGCAGTTCTTC.

This rearrangement joins TRBV15 to TRBJ2-7; 9 nucleotides match TRBD2. The CDR3 loop spans 17 amino acids. The V gene end was trimmed by 0 bases and the J gene end by 5 bases; junction bases not matched to a gene: 11. Germline V gene data show CDR1 as LNHNV and CDR2 as YYDKDF (reference sequence). CDR3 nucleotide sequence: TGTGCCACCAGCAGAGATCTCGCCGTAGCGGGAGTAAACGAGCAGTACTTC. Protein: CATSRDLAVAGVNEQYF.

The chain uses TRBV1 and TRBJ2-6; the table names TRBD1, a call not compared with the DNA. TRBV1 is a recognized pseudogene. This CDR3 has 17 residues. CDR3 sequence (DNA): TGCACCAGCAGCCTAACATTGGACAGCTCTGGGGCCAACGTCCTGACTTTC. Protein: CTSSLTLDSSGANVLTF.

The rearrangement links TRBV2 to TRBJ1-1; no definite D call. The V gene lost 8 bases and the J gene lost 3 bases, with 16 bases spanning the gap. CDR1 is SNHLY, CDR2 FYNNEI, per germline. The CDR3 sequence is 14 residues long. CDR3 nucleotides: TGTGCCAGCCGACACCGCGAGAGATACACTGAAGCTTTCTTT. This encodes CASRHRERYTEAFF. Combining the CDR3 with reference TRBV2 and TRBJ1-1 gives the whole variable domain EPEVTQTPSHQVTQMGQEVILRCVPISNHLYFYWYRQILGQKVEFLVSFYNNEISEKSEIFDDQFSVERPDGSNFTLKIRSTKLEDSAMYFCASRHRERYTEAFFGQGTRLTVV.

V usage is TRBV6-4 and J usage is TRBJ1-5, with D unresolved. Germline assignment: CDR1 MRHNA and CDR2 SNTAGT. The CDR3 is made up of 13 amino acids. Trimming took 5 bases from V and 0 from J, leaving 5 bases between them. Written as DNA, the CDR3 is TGTGCCAGCAGTCAATATAGCAATCAGCCCCAGCATTTT. Encoded protein: CASSQYSNQPQHF.

The chain carries TRBV2 and TRBJ2-5; 8 nucleotides agree with TRBD1. The CDR3 runs to 13 residues. V was clipped by 7 bases and J by 5 bases; unmatched bases: 6. Germline values: CDR1 SNHLY, CDR2 FYNNEI. The CDR3 DNA follows: TGTGCCAGCAACAGCAGGGGGCCCGAGACCCAGTACTTC. Translated, it gives CASNSRGPETQYF. Based on the CDR3 plus reference TRBV2 and TRBJ2-5, the full variable domain is EPEVTQTPSHQVTQMGQEVILRCVPISNHLYFYWYRQILGQKVEFLVSFYNNEISEKSEIFDDQFSVERPDGSNFTLKIRSTKLEDSAMYFCASNSRGPETQYFGPGTRLLVL.

Details on this clone: The same CDR3 can be traced to other DNA sequences in this sample. The genes are TRBV28 and TRBJ2-6, with D unclear. Germline V lookup: CDR1 MDHEN, CDR2 SYDVKM. V was shortened by 3 bases and J by 0 bases, with 6 bases between the two germline ends. The CDR3 extends over 15 amino acids. CDR3: CASSLSISGANVLTF. The CDR3 nucleotides read TGTGCCAGCAGTTTGTCCATCTCTGGGGCCAACGTCCTGACTTTC.

The rearrangement uses TRBV6-5 and TRBJ1-3; D remains unclear. Per the germline V gene, CDR1 is MNHEY and CDR2 is SVGAGI. This CDR3 spans 16 amino acids. V lost 0 bases, J lost 4 bases, and 13 bases lay in between. In DNA, the CDR3 is TGTGCCAGCAGTTACTCGACCGGGGTCTCCGGAAACACCATATATTTT. Protein sequence: CASSYSTGVSGNTIYF.

This clone was detected once. The chain is built from TRBV4-1 and TRBJ2-7; the D gene is possibly TRBD2 (6 bases). The CDR3 loop spans 15 amino acids. The V gene's germline CDR1 is MGHRA and CDR2 YSYEKL. Trimming removed 3 bases from V and 6 bases from J, with 18 bases in between. The DNA of the CDR3 is TGCGCCAGCAGCCACAACCTGGTGGGGGGAGGCGAGCAGTACTTC. It codes for CASSHNLVGGGEQYF.

The genes are TRBV27 and TRBJ1-2, with no clear D. CDR3 length: 16 residues. Germline values: CDR1 MNHEY, CDR2 SMNVEV (reference sequence). V lost 6 bases to trimming and J lost 3 bases, with 20 bases between them. The CDR3 spells CASSLNRVATYYGYTF. In nucleotides, the CDR3 is TGTGCCAGCAGCCTCAATCGGGTGGCTACTTACTATGGCTACACCTTC.

To note about this clone: This same CDR3 is encoded by further DNA sequences in the sample. V is TRBV28 and J is TRBJ2-2; D is unclear. From germline, CDR1 is MDHEN and CDR2 SYDVKM. V lost 2 bases and J lost 8, with 6 bases in between. CDR3 length: 12 amino acids. The CDR3 spells CASSLLTGELFF. The CDR3 bases are TGTGCCAGCAGTTTACTCACGGGGGAGCTGTTTTTT.

The chain uses TRBV28 and TRBJ1-5; D gene uncertain. The CDR3 covers 16 residues. Between the trimmed V and J ends, which lost 1 base and 2 bases, there was a span of 12 bases. Germline CDR1 and CDR2: MDHEN and SYDVKM. The DNA for the CDR3 is TGTGCCAGCAGTTTATTTGGACCCCCCGGCAATCAGCCCCAGCATTTT. The encoded protein is CASSLFGPPGNQPQHF.

The chain recombines TRBV5-1 with TRBJ1-1; D perhaps matches TRBD1 (6 bases). With 1 base removed from V and 3 bases from J, the gap between germline ends came to 16 bases. Germline V gene sequence: CDR1 SGHRS, CDR2 YFSETQ. This CDR3 has 16 residues. CDR3 nucleotide sequence: TGCGCCAGCAGCTTGCTCTTCAGGGGCGGTGACACTGAAGCTTTCTTT. It codes for CASSLLFRGGDTEAFF.